These 8 T cell receptor beta chains originate from one sample sequenced in a study of T cells in Graves' hyperthyroidism and ophthalmopathy. TCR beta CDR3 regions were amplified from RNA. The HTBI primer set served for first-round RT-PCR of the TCR CDR3. Via MiXCR, TCRdb re-called the multiplex PCR reads, giving one row per CDR3 protein. Of 300,000 to 450,000 distinct CDR3 sequences in the sample, about 15% were seen once. The sample was blood. These receptor sequences come from a woman under 30 with Graves' hyperthyroidism that later progressed to Graves' ophthalmopathy.

This rearrangement joins TRBV5-1 to TRBJ1-4; D is unresolved. Germline-derived CDR1 and CDR2 are SGHRS and YFSETQ. Trimming took off 0 bases at V and 5 bases at J, with 11 bases between the two ends. CDR3 length: 15 residues. CDR3 coding DNA: TGCGCCAGCAGCTTGGAACTGGACGGGAATGAAAAACTGTTTTTT. It translates to CASSLELDGNEKLFF. Drawing the rest from reference TRBV5-1 and TRBJ1-4, the complete variable domain is KAGVTQTPRYLIKTRGQQVTLSCSPISGHRSVSWYQQTPGQGLQFLFEYFSETQRNKGNFPGRFSGRQFSNSRSEMNVSTLELGDSALYLCASSLELDGNEKLFFGSGTQLSVL.

This chain uses TRBV5-1 with TRBJ2-5; TRBD1 is a possible D gene (6 bases). Trimming shortened V by 0 bases and J by 6 bases, and 15 bases separated the two germline ends. The germline CDR1 and CDR2 sequences are SGHRS and YFSETQ. CDR3 length: 15 residues. This CDR3 reads CASSLAPTGLKTQYF. As DNA, the CDR3 is TGCGCCAGCAGCTTGGCCCCAACAGGGTTGAAGACCCAGTACTTC.

On this clonotype itself: A read error may account for a junction end that differs from germline. The chain couples TRBV6-2 or TRBV6-3 to TRBJ2-2; TRBD1 or TRBD2 may be the D gene (6 bases each). The CDR3 is made up of 17 amino acids. Per germline, CDR1 MNHEY and CDR2 SVGEGT. The DNA for the CDR3 is TGTGCCAGCAATTACCCCCCTCGGGGGCCGAACACCGGGGAGCTGTTTTTT. This gives the protein CASNYPPRGPNTGELFF.

DNA of the CDR3: TGTGCCAGCAGTTGGGGGGGCGCGGGCACAGATACGCAGTATTTT. The encoded protein is CASSWGGAGTDTQYF. The chain links TRBV28 to TRBJ2-3, with D possibly TRBD2 on 7 matching bases. The germline V gene has CDR1 MDHEN and CDR2 SYDVKM. Trimming left V 4 bases short and J 1 base short, with 12 bases between. This CDR3 has 15 amino acids.

This clonotype came up many times. The chain has TRBV12-3 or TRBV12-4 and TRBJ2-3; D not certain. V was trimmed by 3 bases and J by 5 bases, leaving 9 bases between them. The CDR3 is 13 amino acids. CDR3 loop: CASSFWGGDTQYF. The CDR3 DNA reads as TGTGCCAGCAGTTTTTGGGGTGGAGATACGCAGTATTTT.

Many counts were recorded for this clonotype. V usage is TRBV20-1 and J usage is TRBJ1-1, with D tentatively TRBD1 (5 bases). CDR3 size: 13 residues. V lost 2 bases to trimming and J lost 1 base, with 8 bases between them. Germline values: CDR1 DFQATT, CDR2 SNEGSKA (reference sequence). In DNA form, the CDR3 reads TGCAGTGCTAGACAGGGCCCGAACACTGAAGCTTTCTTT. Protein sequence: CSARQGPNTEAFF.

This clonotype was recorded at least ten times. This sequence joins TRBV28 and TRBJ1-2; TRBD1 matches 7 bases. V was pared by 1 base and J by 8 bases, with 7 bases of the junction left unmatched. Germline CDR1 MDHEN, CDR2 SYDVKM. The CDR3 is 14 residues long. The CDR3 region has the DNA TGTGCCAGCAGTTTATCTCCGGACAGGACGGGCTACACCTTC. This codes for CASSLSPDRTGYTF.

J is TRBJ2-6 and V is TRBV2; D gene ambiguous. Trimming cost V 6 bases and J 2 bases, with 8 bases left between them. The germline V gene encodes CDR1 SNHLY and CDR2 FYNNEI. This CDR3 comprises 14 residues. This CDR3 reads CASRTAAGANVLTF. Here the CDR3 DNA reads TGTGCCAGCAGAACGGCAGCTGGGGCCAACGTCCTGACTTTC.